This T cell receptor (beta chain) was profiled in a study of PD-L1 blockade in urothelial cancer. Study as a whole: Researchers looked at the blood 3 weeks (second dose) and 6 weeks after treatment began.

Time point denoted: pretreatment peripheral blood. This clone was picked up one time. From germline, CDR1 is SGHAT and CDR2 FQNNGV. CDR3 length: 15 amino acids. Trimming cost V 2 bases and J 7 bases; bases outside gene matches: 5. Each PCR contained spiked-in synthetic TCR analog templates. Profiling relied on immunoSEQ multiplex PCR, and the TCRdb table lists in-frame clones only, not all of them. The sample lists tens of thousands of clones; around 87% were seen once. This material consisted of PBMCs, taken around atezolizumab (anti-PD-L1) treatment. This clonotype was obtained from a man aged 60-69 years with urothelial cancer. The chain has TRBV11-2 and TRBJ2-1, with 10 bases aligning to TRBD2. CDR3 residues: CASSLTSGRVNEQFF. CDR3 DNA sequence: TGTGCCAGCAGCTTAACCAGCGGGAGGGTGAATGAGCAGTTCTTC.